This T cell receptor beta chain was obtained from a study of blood T cell repertoires in COVID-19. Background on the study: Material from acute and convalescent COVID-19 was sourced from the United States, Italy and Spain. The analysed material was cDNA or gDNA that came from T cells, B-cell-depleted T cells, or PBMCs.

As originally analysed: For nucleated cells, counts were estimated from reference gene primer amplification. Data came from immunoSEQ multiplex PCR; TCRdb stores just in-frame clones and leaves some out. From that table come the V and J calls and clone size; the DNA was used to work out D and trimming. The sample comprises tens of thousands of clones, roughly 90% of which are singletons, and 3.9% rests with the top ten. The CDR3 runs 14 residues. Germline V CDR1 and CDR2: SGHAT, FQDESV (reference sequence). V was clipped by 0 bases and J by 6 bases; unmatched bases: 2. The V and J genes are TRBV11-1 and TRBJ2-7; 10 positions agree with TRBD1. The specimen was peripheral blood. The TCR comes from a human donor in a cohort sampled during active COVID-19. The CDR3 DNA is TGTGCCAGCAGCTTAGCGACAGGGGGCTCCGAGCAGTACTTC. Protein: CASSLATGGSEQYF.